This T cell receptor (beta chain) was sequenced in a study of blood T cell repertoires in COVID-19. Enrolled during active infection, Seattle patients were then followed longitudinally. The CDR3 is made up of 16 amino acids. From germline, CDR1 is SGDLS and CDR2 YYNGEE. V shed 3 bases and J shed 4 bases, with 18 bases lying between them. Methods used by the authors: Counts of nucleated cells, estimated from reference gene primer amplification, were obtained. Method: immunoSEQ multiplex PCR; TCRdb's copy keeps in-frame clones and lacks some. V and J calls plus clone size are reproduced from that table; the DNA served to infer D and trimming. This sample yields some 240,000 clones, of which about four fifths are seen a single time; around 7.2% belongs to the top ten.

The sequencing input was peripheral blood. The TCR originated in a woman aged 80 or over with COVID-19, enrolled during active disease. V usage is TRBV9 and J usage is TRBJ2-3, with TRBD2 as a possible D gene (6 bases). The CDR3 coding sequence is TGTGCCAGCAGCGGAGCCACGCGGGGCGCGGCAGATACGCAGTATTTT. Its protein is CASSGATRGAADTQYF.